This T cell receptor beta chain was identified during a study of blood T cell repertoires in COVID-19 (dated by TCRdb to 2018 to 2020). Notes on the research overall: The collaborator samples originated in the United States, Italy and Spain and spanned the acute and convalescent phases of COVID-19. The material from the prospective study consisted of cDNA or gDNA derived from T cells, B-cell-depleted T cells, or PBMCs. The dataset comprised deeply sampled blood TCRbeta repertoires from subjects exposed to, actively infected with, or recovered from COVID-19. The repertoires were released in a freely available public database meant as a resource for research on the immune response to SARS-CoV-2. Samples came from the ongoing ImmuneRACE study (first 160 participants) plus 1,254 subjects from 6 global collaborators. The sample metadata nearly always contained a de-identified subject ID, COVID-19 status, age in years and sex. HLA class I and class II types, where available, came from metadata supplied by the sample provider rather than from assay-based typing.

Findings and caveats that apply to the study as a whole: Clinical and demographic metadata were provided uncurated, with the amount varying by source and participant.

Participants in the prospective study were enrolled through a virtual design, were aged about 18 to 90 years, and lived in about 25 United States geographic areas. To assign participants to cohorts, the prospective study relied on clinical history that participants themselves reported in a screening survey and a study questionnaire. Exposed participants had been in contact with someone with a PCR-confirmed or clinician-diagnosed COVID-19 case within 2 weeks of study entry. In the prospective study, whole blood, serum and a nasopharyngeal or oropharyngeal swab were collected from each participant by mobile phlebotomists. Prospective study participants could optionally give additional blood draws and questionnaires over an approximately two-month period. Blood samples from the prospective study were shipped frozen or at room temperature prior to DNA extraction. The immunoSEQ Assay, a bias-controlled multiplex PCR, was used to amplify TCRbeta CDR3 regions from genomic DNA. The original pipeline was this. The number of nucleated cells in each sample was estimated from the amplification of reference gene primers within the assay. Sequence reads were collapsed and filtered to measure the absolute abundance of every unique TCRbeta CDR3 rearrangement. Productive Simpson clonality was computed per sample as the square root of Simpson's diversity index over productive rearrangements. Drawn from immuneACCESS, this table holds only the in-frame rearrangements with V and J called that TCRdb kept. Clones are partly lost; checked studies trace under half to an unresolved V gene and leave the rest unexplained. Clone size and the V and J calls come from that table; the DNA yielded D and trimming. This sample lists hundreds of thousands of clones; about nine tenths were detected once. 0.87% of the sample is taken by the ten largest.

From a lookup of the germline V gene, CDR1 and CDR2 are ENHRY and SYGVKD. V and J are truncated by 4 bases and 6 bases respectively, leaving an intervening sequence of 12 bases. The CDR3 contains 13 residues, cysteine and phenylalanine counted. The CDR3 DNA has 39 bases and is translated from base 1. In regard to this clone: There is no known antigen for this receptor. Per-base qualities were not stored, and no clone one base away is much larger.

This sequence uses TRBV10-3 and TRBJ1-1; D gene: possibly TRBD1, on 5 matching bases. The receptor's source is a man between 45 and 60 years old who had been exposed to COVID-19. The sequenced material came from PBMCs or T cells enriched from blood (not recorded which). The CDR3 amino acid sequence is: CAISGQPDAEAFF. The DNA is as follows: TGTGCCATCAGTGGACAGCCAGACGCTGAAGCTTTCTTT.